This T cell receptor beta chain emerged from a study of cytomegalovirus exposure and HLA in healthy donors. Germline loops: CDR1 MNHEY, CDR2 SVGAGI. V was cut by 2 bases and J by 6 bases, with 13 bases left in between. There are 14 residues in the CDR3. The PCR was carried out with 60 Vbeta primers and 13 Jbeta primers. The method was immunoSEQ multiplex PCR; TCRdb's version includes in-frame clones alone and lacks a portion of them. The sample includes around 100,000 clones, around 70% of them seen just once. The receptor's source is a man aged 40-49 years in good health and CMV-seropositive. The sample taken for sequencing was PBMCs. The V call is TRBV6-5, the J call TRBJ1-1; D remains unclear. The CDR3 reads CASSYQDMRAEAFF. The CDR3 bases are TGTGCCAGCAGTTACCAGGATATGCGGGCTGAAGCTTTCTTT.